This TCR beta chain was found in a study of blood T cell repertoires in COVID-19 (TCRdb year 2020). Background for the entire study: Samples covering the acute and convalescent phases of COVID-19 were provided by collaborators in the United States, Italy and Spain. The material from the prospective study consisted of cDNA or gDNA derived from T cells, B-cell-depleted T cells, or PBMCs. The dataset comprised deeply sampled blood TCRbeta repertoires from subjects exposed to, actively infected with, or recovered from COVID-19. The repertoires were released in a freely available public database intended as a resource for research on the immune response to SARS-CoV-2. The samples were drawn from the first 160 participants of the ongoing ImmuneRACE study and from 950 to 1,500 subjects provided by 6 global collaborators. A de-identified subject ID, COVID-19 status, age in years and sex were almost always included in the sample metadata. HLA class I and class II types, where available, came from metadata supplied by the sample provider rather than from assay-based typing.

As for this clone: Its specific antigen is unknown. One base away there is no much larger clone; base qualities are not given.

CDR3 length: 15 amino acids, cysteine to phenylalanine. Here the CDR3 DNA is all that survives: 45 bases in frame from base 1. Study-wide conclusions, independent of this receptor: The amount of clinical and demographic metadata varied by source and participant and was provided uncurated.

TCRbeta CDR3 regions were amplified from genomic DNA using the immunoSEQ Assay, a bias-controlled multiplex PCR. The paper's processing steps were these. The number of nucleated cells in each sample was estimated by amplification of reference gene primers within the assay. Sequence reads were collapsed and filtered to measure the absolute abundance of every unique TCRbeta CDR3 rearrangement. For each sample, productive Simpson clonality was calculated as the square root of Simpson's diversity index across productive rearrangements. TCRdb re-hosts the immuneACCESS table, in-frame sequences only. Its copies lack some clones; in the studies checked, an unresolved V gene accounts for under half of them, and the cause for the rest is not known. The V and J calls and clone size are taken from that table; D and trimming were inferred from the DNA. The sample table holds 45,000 to 60,000 clones, of which approximately 80% were seen once. The ten largest clones capture about 15% of the sample.

Whole blood was collected in K2EDTA tubes by collaborating institutions according to the institutions' own protocols. Collaborator samples were shipped for TCRbeta analysis as frozen whole blood, isolated PBMCs, or DNA extracted from either sample type. Sequencing was carried out using peripheral blood. The clonotype originates from a human donor with active or convalescent COVID-19. The donor label of this sample is uncertain. Recombination connected TRBV21-1 to TRBJ1-2; the table assigns TRBD1, which was not confirmed against the DNA. TRBV21-1 is flagged as a pseudogene. The encoded CDR3 is CASSGPRQGGYGYTF. Read as DNA, the sequence is TGTGCCAGCAGCGGACCGAGACAGGGTGGTTATGGCTACACCTTC.